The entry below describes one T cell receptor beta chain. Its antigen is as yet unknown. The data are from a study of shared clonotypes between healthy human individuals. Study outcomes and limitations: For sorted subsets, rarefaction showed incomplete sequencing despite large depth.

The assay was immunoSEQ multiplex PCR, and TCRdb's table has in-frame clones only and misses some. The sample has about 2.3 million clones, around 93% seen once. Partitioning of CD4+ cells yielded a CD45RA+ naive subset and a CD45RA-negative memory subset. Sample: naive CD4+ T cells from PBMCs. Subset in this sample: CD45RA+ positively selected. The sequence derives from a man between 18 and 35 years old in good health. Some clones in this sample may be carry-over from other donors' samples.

The CDR3 DNA is TGTGCCAGCAGCGCCTTGGGACAGGGCCTTTTGGTAGCTTTCTTT. It is translated as CASSALGQGLLVAFF. The chain combines TRBV5-5 with TRBJ1-1; 9 nucleotides align to TRBD1. Unmatched junction bases numbered 14, after V lost 4 bases and J lost 10 bases. Germline lookup yields CDR1 SGHKS and CDR2 YYEKEE (reference sequence). CDR3 size: 15 residues.